This entry concerns a single T cell receptor beta chain. CDR1 and CDR2 (germline): LGHDT, YNNKEL (reference sequence). Trimming took 1 base from V and 6 from J, leaving 12 bases between them. The CDR3 has 15 residues. Seattle patients were enrolled while actively infected and followed longitudinally. This record comes from a study of blood T cell repertoires in COVID-19. Study summary: Samples of COVID-19 (acute and convalescent) were obtained from the United States, Italy and Spain. The analysed material was cDNA or gDNA that came from T cells, B-cell-depleted T cells, or PBMCs.

How the authors handled the data: Reference gene primer amplification yielded estimated nucleated cell counts. Sequencing was performed with immunoSEQ multiplex PCR; in TCRdb, only in-frame clones are kept and a portion is missing. The V and J calls and clone size are taken from that table; D and trimming were inferred from the DNA. The sample carries some 450,000 clones, approximately 88% recorded once. Source material: peripheral blood. The sequence was collected from a woman between 45 and 65 years old with COVID-19, enrolled during active disease. The V and J genes are TRBV3-1 (or the pseudogene TRBV3-2) and TRBJ2-2; D perhaps matches TRBD1 (5 bases). CDR3: CASSQGLRVAGELFF. CDR3 nucleotide sequence: TGTGCCAGCAGCCAAGGGCTCAGGGTGGCCGGGGAGCTGTTTTTT.